This T cell receptor beta chain was profiled in a study of CXCR3-negative and CXCR3-positive naive CD8 T cells. Whole-study findings and limits: A higher hydrophobicity marked the TRB CDR3s of CXCR3-positive naive cells versus CXCR3-negative naive cells. Naive CXCR3-negative cells resembled naive CXCR3-positive cells in TRBV-TRBJ usage; memory cells differed. Both of the naive subsets showed about the same high diversity, but memory CD8+ cells had much less.

For this clonotype: The antigen is undetermined.

Triplicate sorts of 300,000 cells per CD8+ subset. The CDR3 has 17 residues. Per germline, CDR1 SGHKS and CDR2 YYEKEE (reference sequence). The TRB cDNA libraries were prepared by 5' RACE with UMI labels. TCRdb re-analyzed the 5' RACE reads; it lists each CDR3 protein once, without DNA. Its table records about 56,000 distinct CDR3 sequences. The sequenced sample was naive CXCR3+ CD8+ T cells from blood. The subset was: CD45RO-CCR7+CD27+CD95- naive CD8+ T cells expressing CXCR3 (TNR3+). The sequence was obtained from a human donor in good health. Some clones in this sample may be carry-over from other donors' samples. The chain employs TRBV5-5 and TRBJ2-3; lacking DNA, the TRBD1 call made by TCRdb goes unchecked. CDR3 residues: CASSFRDRGLHIDTQYF.